The rows below give T cell receptor beta chains drawn from one sample of a study of T cells in Graves' hyperthyroidism and ophthalmopathy. TCRdb re-called the multiplex PCR reads through MiXCR, storing one row per CDR3 protein. The profile shows around 450,000 distinct CDR3 sequences, roughly 13% of them singletons. The specimen was blood. These receptor sequences come from a woman younger than 30 with Graves' hyperthyroidism. CDR3s include the opening cysteine and the closing phenylalanine or tryptophan. Fields, in order: clone size, D gene, V gene, J gene, CDR3 length, CDR3 protein, CDR3 DNA. D genes are given only for firm matches. Some rows mark clone size as missing; the rest say once, few, many or name a class of expanded clone.

>NA|NA|TRBV4-3|TRBJ2-1|15
CASSQEGDGYNEQFF
TGCGCCAGCAGCCAAGAAGGGGACGGCTACAATGAGCAGTTCTTC
>many|NA|TRBV5-5|TRBJ2-2|12
CASSRPAGELFF
TGTGCCAGCAGCAGGCCGGCAGGGGAGCTGTTTTTT
>many|NA|TRBV28|TRBJ1-2|14
CASSLRLEPQGYTF
TGTGCCAGCAGCCTCAGGTTGGAACCCCAGGGCTACACCTTC
>many|NA|TRBV13|TRBJ2-1|14
CASSLLITNNEQFF
TGTGCCAGCAGCTTACTTATCACTAACAATGAGCAGTTCTTC
>many|NA|TRBV7-9|TRBJ2-5|15
CASSVIGQGGETQYF
TGTGCCAGCAGCGTGATCGGGCAGGGGGGAGAGACCCAGTACTTC
>many|NA|TRBV5-1|TRBJ2-7|14
CASSLYGQAAEQYF
TGCGCCAGCAGCTTGTACGGGCAGGCGGCCGAGCAGTACTTC
>many|NA|TRBV30|TRBJ2-7|12
CAWSVSGDEQYF
TGTGCCTGGAGTGTATCAGGGGACGAGCAGTACTTC
>many|NA|TRBV28|TRBJ1-2|13
CASSLSAFYGYTF
TGTGCCAGCAGTTTAAGTGCTTTCTATGGCTACACCTTC
>NA|NA|TRBV4-2|TRBJ2-7|15
CASSQAPGTPSEQYF
TGTGCCAGCAGCCAAGCCCCCGGGACTCCAAGCGAGCAGTACTTC
>many|TRBD1|TRBV28|TRBJ2-3|16
CASSATSGTGVDTQYF
TGTGCCAGCAGTGCAACATCCGGGACAGGTGTAGATACGCAGTATTTT
>many|NA|TRBV6-5|TRBJ1-1|15
CASSYSAGTNTEAFF
TGTGCCAGCAGTTACTCGGCAGGGACGAACACTGAAGCTTTCTTT
>NA|TRBD2|TRBV20-1|TRBJ2-1|17
CSAPTGTSASSYNEQFF
TGCAGTGCGCCTACCGGGACTAGCGCCAGCTCCTACAATGAGCAGTTCTTC
>many|NA|TRBV6-1|TRBJ1-2|12
CASRAGNYGYTF
TGTGCCAGCAGGGCCGGTAACTATGGCTACACCTTC
>NA|NA|TRBV25-1|TRBJ2-5|13
CATSFSQQETQYF
TGTGCCACCTCCTTCTCTCAGCAAGAGACCCAGTACTTC
>few|TRBD2|TRBV20-1|TRBJ2-7|16
CSAGKTTSGSYNEQYF
TGCAGTGCTGGCAAAACGACTAGCGGGAGTTATAACGAGCAGTACTTC
>many|TRBD1|TRBV2|TRBJ2-7|14
CASNTRDRGNEQYF
TGTGCCAGCAACACCCGAGACAGGGGTAACGAGCAGTACTTC
>many|NA|TRBV6-1|TRBJ1-2|15
CASSGSLTGAYGYTF
TGTGCCAGCAGTGGAAGCCTGACAGGTGCCTATGGCTACACCTTC
>many|NA|TRBV5-1|TRBJ1-2|12
CASSLAGEGYTF
TGCGCCAGCAGCTTGGCAGGGGAAGGCTACACCTTC
>many|NA|TRBV30|TRBJ1-2|12
CAWSVTRSGYTF
TGTGCCTGGAGTGTGACGCGGAGCGGCTACACCTTC
>many|TRBD1|TRBV7-2|TRBJ2-1|16
CASSPWTGISYNEQFF
TGTGCCAGCAGCCCATGGACAGGCATCTCCTACAATGAGCAGTTCTTC
>NA|NA|TRBV6-2/TRBV6-3|TRBJ2-6|15
CASSYDNSGANVLTF
TGTGCCAGCAGTTACGACAACTCTGGGGCCAACGTCCTGACTTTC
>few|NA|TRBV4-2|TRBJ1-1|15
CASSQTAAGGTEAFF
TGTGCCAGCAGCCAAACGGCTGCAGGTGGCACTGAAGCTTTCTTT
>NA|NA|TRBV7-3|TRBJ1-1|13
CASSLSIDTEAFF
TGTGCCAGCAGCTTAAGCATAGACACTGAAGCTTTCTTT
>many|TRBD1|TRBV7-9|TRBJ2-1|15
CASSSRDRRNNEQFF
TGTGCCAGCAGCTCCCGGGACAGGCGAAACAATGAGCAGTTCTTC
>many|TRBD1|TRBV28|TRBJ1-5|13
CATGGQYNQPQHF
TGTGCCACCGGGGGACAGTACAATCAGCCCCAGCATTTT
>many|NA|TRBV6-1|TRBJ1-1|14
CASTSLDRGTEAFF
TGTGCCAGCACCTCGTTGGATCGCGGCACTGAAGCTTTCTTT
>many|TRBD1|TRBV9|TRBJ2-1|15
CASSVEWGTDNEQFF
TGTGCCAGCAGCGTAGAGTGGGGGACAGACAATGAGCAGTTCTTC
>NA|TRBD1|TRBV10-3|TRBJ2-1|14
CAIRSGQGYNEQFF
TGTGCCATCAGATCGGGACAGGGATACAATGAGCAGTTCTTC
>NA|NA|TRBV7-8|TRBJ1-2|14
CASSLGNRNYGYTF
TGTGCCAGCAGCTTAGGAAACAGAAACTATGGCTACACCTTC
>many|TRBD1|TRBV28|TRBJ1-5|15
CASSSSRGVHQPQHF
TGTGCCAGCAGTTCATCCAGGGGGGTCCATCAGCCCCAGCATTTT
>many|NA|TRBV9|TRBJ2-3|14
CASSPGPDSDTQYF
TGTGCCAGCAGCCCAGGACCAGACTCAGATACGCAGTATTTT
>few|TRBD2|TRBV5-4|TRBJ2-1|15
CASSFGGAMYNEQFF
TGTGCCAGCAGCTTCGGGGGGGCGATGTACAATGAGCAGTTCTTC
>many|TRBD1|TRBV12-3/TRBV12-4|TRBJ1-2|14
CASSPTGGGYGYTF
TGTGCCAGCAGTCCCACAGGGGGCGGGTATGGCTACACCTTC
>NA|TRBD2|TRBV9|TRBJ2-7|14
CASSFLAGDYEQYF
TGTGCCAGCAGCTTTCTAGCGGGAGACTACGAGCAGTACTTC
>few|NA|TRBV25-1|TRBJ2-6|16
CASSEYGGHGANVLTF
TGTGCCAGCAGTGAATATGGGGGGCATGGGGCCAACGTCCTGACTTTC
>NA|NA|TRBV9|TRBJ1-5|15
CASSATGHSNQPQHF
TGTGCCAGCAGCGCGACAGGTCATAGCAATCAGCCCCAGCATTTT
>few|NA|TRBV4-2|TRBJ1-2|13
CASSQDGVRGYTF
TGTGCCAGCAGCCAAGATGGGGTCCGTGGCTACACCTTC
>few|NA|TRBV30|TRBJ1-6|13
CAWSPRYLSPLHF
TGTGCCTGGAGCCCGCGGTACCTTTCGCCCCTCCACTTT
>many|NA|TRBV19|TRBJ2-2|14
CASKQGARTGELFF
TGTGCCAGTAAGCAGGGCGCGAGGACCGGGGAGCTGTTTTTT
>NA|TRBD2|TRBV3-1|TRBJ2-2|17
CASSSVATSGSDGELFF
TGTGCCAGCAGCTCTGTAGCGACTAGCGGGAGTGACGGGGAGCTGTTTTTT
>few|NA|TRBV4-3|TRBJ2-5|14
CASSQEGFRETQYF
TGCGCCAGCAGCCAAGAAGGATTTCGGGAGACCCAGTACTTC
>many|TRBD2|TRBV2|TRBJ2-3|16
CASSDRLAGTTDTQYF
TGTGCCAGCAGCGATAGACTAGCGGGGACCACAGATACGCAGTATTTT
>many|NA|TRBV20-1|TRBJ1-5|12
CSARSAGEAQHF
TGCAGTGCTAGATCCGCCGGGGAAGCCCAGCATTTT
>many|NA|TRBV12-3/TRBV12-4|TRBJ2-3|12
CASSLQADTQYF
TGTGCCAGCAGTTTGCAGGCAGATACGCAGTATTTT
>NA|NA|TRBV28|TRBJ2-7|14
CASSQPGVVYEQYF
TGTGCCAGCAGCCAACCAGGGGTTGTTTACGAGCAGTACTTC
>many|TRBD1|TRBV28|TRBJ1-4|14
CASSRRTGLEKLFF
TGTGCCAGCAGTCGAAGGACAGGGCTTGAAAAACTGTTTTTT
>many|TRBD2|TRBV6-1|TRBJ2-2|16
CASSELAGGDTGELFF
TGTGCCAGCAGTGAACTAGCGGGAGGGGACACCGGGGAGCTGTTTTTT
>NA|NA|TRBV11-2|TRBJ2-7|16
CASSPRFLGPSYEQYF
TGTGCCAGCAGCCCTCGCTTTCTAGGGCCCTCCTACGAGCAGTACTTC
>NA|TRBD2|TRBV7-2|TRBJ2-3|14
CASSEAGIRATQYF
TGTGCCAGTAGCGAAGCGGGGATCCGGGCGACGCAGTATTTT
>many|NA|TRBV3-1|TRBJ1-6|12
CAGGTDNSPLHF
TGTGCTGGCGGCACGGATAATTCACCCCTCCACTTT